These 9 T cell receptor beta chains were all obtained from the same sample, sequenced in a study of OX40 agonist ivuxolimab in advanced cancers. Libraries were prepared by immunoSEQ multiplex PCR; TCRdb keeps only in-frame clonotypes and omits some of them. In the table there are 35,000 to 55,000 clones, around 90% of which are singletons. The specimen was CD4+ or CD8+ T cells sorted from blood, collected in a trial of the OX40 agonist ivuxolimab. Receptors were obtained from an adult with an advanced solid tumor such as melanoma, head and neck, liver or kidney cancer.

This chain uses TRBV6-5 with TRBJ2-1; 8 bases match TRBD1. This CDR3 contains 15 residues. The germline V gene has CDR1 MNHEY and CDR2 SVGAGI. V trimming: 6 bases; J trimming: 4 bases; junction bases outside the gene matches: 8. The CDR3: CASRPEDRVYNEQFF. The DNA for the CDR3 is TGTGCCAGCAGACCCGAGGACAGGGTATACAATGAGCAGTTCTTC.

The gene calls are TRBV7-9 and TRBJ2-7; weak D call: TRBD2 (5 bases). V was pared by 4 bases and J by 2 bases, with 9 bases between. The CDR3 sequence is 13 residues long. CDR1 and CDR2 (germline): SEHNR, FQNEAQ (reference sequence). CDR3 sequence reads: CASSSDGAYEQYF. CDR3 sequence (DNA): TGTGCCAGCAGCTCCGACGGGGCCTACGAGCAGTACTTC.

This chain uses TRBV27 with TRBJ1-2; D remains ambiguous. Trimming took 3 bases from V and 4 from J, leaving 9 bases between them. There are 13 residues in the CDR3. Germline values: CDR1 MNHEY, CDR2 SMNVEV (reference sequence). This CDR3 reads CASSFSQSYGYTF. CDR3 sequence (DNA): TGTGCCAGCAGTTTTTCCCAGAGCTATGGCTACACCTTC.

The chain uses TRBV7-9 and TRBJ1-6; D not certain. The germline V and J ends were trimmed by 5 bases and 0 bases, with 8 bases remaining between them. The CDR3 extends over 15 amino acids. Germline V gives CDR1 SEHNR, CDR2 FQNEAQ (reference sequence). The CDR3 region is CASSPQSSYNSPLHF. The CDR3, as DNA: TGTGCCAGCAGCCCCCAGAGCTCCTATAATTCACCCCTCCACTTT.

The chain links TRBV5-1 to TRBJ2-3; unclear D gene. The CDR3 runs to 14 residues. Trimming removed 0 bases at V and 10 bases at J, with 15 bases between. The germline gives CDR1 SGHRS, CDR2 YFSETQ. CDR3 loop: CASSLEATVQAQYF. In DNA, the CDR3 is TGCGCCAGCAGCTTGGAGGCTACCGTTCAGGCGCAGTATTTT.

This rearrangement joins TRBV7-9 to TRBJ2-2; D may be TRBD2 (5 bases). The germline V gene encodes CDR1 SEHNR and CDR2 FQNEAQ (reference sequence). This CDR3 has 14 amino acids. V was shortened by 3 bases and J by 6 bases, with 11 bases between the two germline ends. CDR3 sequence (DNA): TGTGCCAGCAGCTTCCTTCGAGGGTCCGGGGAGCTGTTTTTT. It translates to CASSFLRGSGELFF.

Written as DNA, the CDR3 is TGTGCCAGCAGCTTACAGGGGCCCTTCAGTTGGGACACTGAAGCTTTCTTT. It is translated as CASSLQGPFSWDTEAFF. The chain couples TRBV5-4 to TRBJ1-1; 7 nucleotides match TRBD1. The CDR3 sequence is 17 residues long. V gave up 2 bases and J gave up 3 bases; unmatched junction bases: 13. CDR1 is SGHNT, CDR2 YYREEE, per germline (reference sequence).

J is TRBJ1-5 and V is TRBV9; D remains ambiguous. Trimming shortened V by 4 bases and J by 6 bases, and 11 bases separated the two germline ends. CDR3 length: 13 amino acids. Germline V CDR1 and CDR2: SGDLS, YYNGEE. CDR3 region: CASSPDNFQPQHF. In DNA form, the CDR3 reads TGTGCCAGCAGCCCTGACAATTTTCAGCCCCAGCATTTT. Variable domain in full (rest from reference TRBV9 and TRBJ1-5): DSGVTQTPKHLITATGQRVTLRCSPRSGDLSVYWYQQSLDQGLQFLIQYYNGEERAKGNILERFSAQQFPDLHSELNLSSLELGDSALYFCASSPDNFQPQHFGDGTRLSIL.

Here the CDR3 DNA reads TGTGCCAGCAGCCGTAGCGGGACCTCCTACAATGAGCAGTTCTTC. Amino acids: CASSRSGTSYNEQFF. The J gene is TRBJ2-1, the V gene TRBV7-9; TRBD2 matches at 8 bases. Trimming removed 5 bases from V and 0 bases from J; junction bases left unmatched: 3. CDR1 and CDR2 from the germline V gene are SEHNR and FQNEAQ (reference sequence). The CDR3 is made up of 15 amino acids.